This TCR beta chain was identified during a study of blood T cell repertoires in COVID-19. Study background: Sample material is recorded as cDNA or gDNA derived from T cells, B-cell-depleted T cells, or PBMCs.

Participants were aged roughly 18 to 90 years, lived in under 25 US areas, and enrolled virtually. Donors in Cohort 3 who had recovered were those with two negative PCRs, healthcare professional clearance, or resolution of their symptoms. The CDR3 has 17 amino acids. V was clipped by 0 bases and J by 0 bases; unmatched bases: 3. The germline gives CDR1 SGHNT, CDR2 YENEEA. Source study methods: For nucleated cells, counts were estimated from reference gene primer amplification. Using immunoSEQ multiplex PCR, the repertoire was profiled, and TCRdb retains in-frame clones only, with some absent. V, J and clone size are those of that table, while D and trimming were read from the DNA. Of over 200,000 clones in the sample, under 90% were seen once.

Sequencing input: PBMCs or T cells enriched from blood (not recorded which). This chain uses TRBV11-3 with TRBJ2-1, with 9 bases aligning to TRBD2. The clonotype comes from a man aged 60-69 years who had recovered from COVID-19. The CDR3 DNA is TGTGCCAGCAGCTTAGACGCTAGCGGGGCCTCCTACAATGAGCAGTTCTTC. As protein: CASSLDASGASYNEQFF.